These T cell receptor beta chains were read from a single sample in a study of PD-1 blockade in classical Hodgkin lymphoma. TCRdb's table, derived via immunoSEQ multiplex PCR, lists solely in-frame clones and lacks some. The sample records roughly 40,000 clones, 70% to 80% being singletons. The material was peripheral blood mononuclear cells (PBMCs), obtained at baseline. The receptors originated from a human donor with classical Hodgkin lymphoma. Each CDR3 is given with its conserved first and last residue. A D gene is named only where the DNA matches it firmly. Clone sizes are given selectively: once, few, many, or a class where the clone is expanded.

J gene: TRBJ1-2; V gene: TRBV28; clone size: -; D gene: -; CDR3 protein: CARRDLGGYTF; CDR3 DNA: TGTGCCAGAAGGGACCTTGGTGGCTACACCTTC
J gene: TRBJ2-7; V gene: TRBV19; clone size: once; D gene: -; CDR3 protein: CASKAGGSYEQYF; CDR3 DNA: TGTGCCAGTAAGGCTGGGGGGTCCTACGAGCAGTACTTC
J gene: TRBJ2-5; V gene: TRBV30; clone size: -; D gene: TRBD2; CDR3 protein: CAWSAGITSGGTQETQYF; CDR3 DNA: TGTGCCTGGAGCGCCGGGATAACTAGCGGGGGGACCCAAGAGACCCAGTACTTC
J gene: TRBJ2-1; V gene: TRBV28; clone size: -; D gene: -; CDR3 protein: CASNRRHFNEQFF; CDR3 DNA: TGTGCCAGCAATCGGAGGCATTTCAATGAGCAGTTCTTC
J gene: TRBJ2-7; V gene: TRBV30; clone size: few; D gene: TRBD1; CDR3 protein: CASSRGRASYEQYF; CDR3 DNA: TGTGCCTCCTCTAGGGGGCGGGCCTCCTACGAGCAGTACTTC
J gene: TRBJ1-4; V gene: TRBV27; clone size: -; D gene: -; CDR3 protein: CASRRSGLWEKLFF; CDR3 DNA: TGTGCCAGCAGACGATCGGGACTTTGGGAAAAACTGTTTTTT
J gene: TRBJ1-2; V gene: TRBV11-2; clone size: -; D gene: TRBD1; CDR3 protein: CASSQGDSGPYNYGYTF; CDR3 DNA: TGTGCCAGCAGCCAAGGGGACAGCGGACCCTATAACTATGGCTACACCTTC
J gene: TRBJ2-3; V gene: TRBV7-6; clone size: -; D gene: TRBD2; CDR3 protein: CASRSGTSGRRLDTQYF; CDR3 DNA: TGTGCCAGCAGATCCGGGACTAGCGGGAGACGGTTGGATACGCAGTATTTT
J gene: TRBJ2-7; V gene: TRBV27; clone size: -; D gene: TRBD1; CDR3 protein: CASSLFRGGSGEQYF; CDR3 DNA: TGTGCCAGCAGTTTATTTAGAGGGGGCTCTGGGGAGCAGTACTTC
J gene: TRBJ2-2; V gene: TRBV4-3; clone size: -; D gene: -; CDR3 protein: CASSPQGRSTGELFF; CDR3 DNA: TGCGCCAGCAGCCCCCAAGGCCGTTCGACCGGGGAGCTGTTTTTT
J gene: TRBJ2-7; V gene: TRBV19; clone size: once; D gene: -; CDR3 protein: CASSIDQLPYEQYF; CDR3 DNA: TGTGCCAGTAGTATAGACCAGTTGCCCTACGAGCAGTACTTC
J gene: TRBJ1-5; V gene: TRBV30; clone size: few; D gene: -; CDR3 protein: CAWSANDWQPQHF; CDR3 DNA: TGTGCCTGGAGTGCTAACGACTGGCAGCCCCAGCATTTT
J gene: TRBJ1-2; V gene: TRBV9; clone size: -; D gene: TRBD1; CDR3 protein: CASSSGTGVRGYTF; CDR3 DNA: TGTGCCAGCAGCTCAGGGACAGGGGTGAGGGGCTACACCTTC
J gene: TRBJ2-2; V gene: TRBV5-1; clone size: few; D gene: -; CDR3 protein: CASSHSGPYFGELFF; CDR3 DNA: TGCGCCAGCAGTCATTCCGGGCCTTACTTCGGGGAGCTGTTTTTT
J gene: TRBJ2-1; V gene: TRBV5-1; clone size: -; D gene: -; CDR3 protein: CASSSGQRQYNEQFF; CDR3 DNA: TGCGCCAGCAGCTCCGGACAGAGACAATACAATGAGCAGTTCTTC
J gene: TRBJ2-1; V gene: TRBV19; clone size: few; D gene: -; CDR3 protein: CASSRGSSYNEQFF; CDR3 DNA: TGTGCCAGTAGTAGGGGGTCCTCCTACAATGAGCAGTTCTTC
J gene: TRBJ2-7; V gene: TRBV6-5; clone size: -; D gene: -; CDR3 protein: CASSYSPSGEQYF; CDR3 DNA: TGTGCCAGCAGTTACTCACCCTCGGGGGAGCAGTACTTC
J gene: TRBJ2-7; V gene: TRBV7-2; clone size: -; D gene: -; CDR3 protein: CASSAGRVSDEQYF; CDR3 DNA: TGTGCCAGCAGCGCCGGACGGGTTTCCGACGAGCAGTACTTC
J gene: TRBJ2-5; V gene: TRBV7-9; clone size: -; D gene: TRBD2; CDR3 protein: CASSLLGVSGSGETQYF; CDR3 DNA: TGTGCCAGCAGCCTCCTGGGAGTTAGCGGGAGTGGGGAGACCCAGTACTTC
J gene: TRBJ1-4; V gene: TRBV11-2; clone size: -; D gene: -; CDR3 protein: CASSLLGAAQNEKLFF; CDR3 DNA: TGTGCCAGCAGCCTCCTCGGCGCAGCCCAAAATGAAAAACTGTTTTTT
J gene: TRBJ2-1; V gene: TRBV5-1; clone size: few; D gene: TRBD2; CDR3 protein: CASSLERGGLNEQFF; CDR3 DNA: TGCGCCAGCAGCTTGGAGCGGGGGGGCCTCAATGAGCAGTTCTTC
J gene: TRBJ2-1; V gene: TRBV4-3; clone size: -; D gene: -; CDR3 protein: CASSQDVGTSYNEQFF; CDR3 DNA: TGCGCCAGCAGCCAAGATGTCGGGACTTCCTACAATGAGCAGTTCTTC
J gene: TRBJ1-5; V gene: TRBV4-3; clone size: -; D gene: -; CDR3 protein: CASSQDSVSRDQPQHF; CDR3 DNA: TGCGCCAGCAGCCAAGATTCGGTTTCCCGGGATCAGCCCCAGCATTTT
J gene: TRBJ1-4; V gene: TRBV2; clone size: -; D gene: -; CDR3 protein: CASSDGLPEKLFF; CDR3 DNA: TGTGCCAGCAGTGATGGCCTCCCTGAAAAACTGTTTTTT
J gene: TRBJ2-7; V gene: TRBV12-2; clone size: once; D gene: -; CDR3 protein: CASRFYPLSYEQYF; CDR3 DNA: TGTGCAAGTCGCTTTTATCCGCTCTCCTACGAGCAGTACTTC
J gene: TRBJ2-7; V gene: TRBV30; clone size: few; D gene: TRBD1; CDR3 protein: CAWSPHRGRYEQYF; CDR3 DNA: TGTGCCTGGAGTCCACACAGGGGGAGGTACGAGCAGTACTTC
J gene: TRBJ1-5; V gene: TRBV7-8; clone size: -; D gene: -; CDR3 protein: CASSLGGGSQHF; CDR3 DNA: TGTGCCAGCAGCTTAGGGGGGGGCTCCCAGCATTTT
J gene: TRBJ2-7; V gene: TRBV7-8; clone size: -; D gene: -; CDR3 protein: CASSLRGQNLVYEQYF; CDR3 DNA: TGTGCCAGCAGCCTAAGAGGACAGAACCTCGTCTACGAGCAGTACTTC
J gene: TRBJ1-4; V gene: TRBV5-4; clone size: -; D gene: TRBD1; CDR3 protein: CASSKGQDEKLFF; CDR3 DNA: TGTGCCAGCAGCAAGGGACAGGATGAAAAACTGTTTTTT